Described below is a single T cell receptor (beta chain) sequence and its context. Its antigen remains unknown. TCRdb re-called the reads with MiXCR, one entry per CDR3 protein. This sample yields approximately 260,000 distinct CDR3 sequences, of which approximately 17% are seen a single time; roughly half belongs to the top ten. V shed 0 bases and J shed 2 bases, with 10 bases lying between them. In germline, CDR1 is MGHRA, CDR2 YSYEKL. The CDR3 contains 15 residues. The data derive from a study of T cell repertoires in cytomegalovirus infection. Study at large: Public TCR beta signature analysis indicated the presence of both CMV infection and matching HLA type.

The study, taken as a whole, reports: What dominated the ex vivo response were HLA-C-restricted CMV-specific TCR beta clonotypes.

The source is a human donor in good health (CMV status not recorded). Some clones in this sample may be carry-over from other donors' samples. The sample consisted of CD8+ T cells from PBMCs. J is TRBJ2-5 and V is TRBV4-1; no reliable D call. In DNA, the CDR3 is TGCGCCAGCAGCCAAGAGTGGGTATGGCAAGAGACCCAGTACTTC. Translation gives CASSQEWVWQETQYF.